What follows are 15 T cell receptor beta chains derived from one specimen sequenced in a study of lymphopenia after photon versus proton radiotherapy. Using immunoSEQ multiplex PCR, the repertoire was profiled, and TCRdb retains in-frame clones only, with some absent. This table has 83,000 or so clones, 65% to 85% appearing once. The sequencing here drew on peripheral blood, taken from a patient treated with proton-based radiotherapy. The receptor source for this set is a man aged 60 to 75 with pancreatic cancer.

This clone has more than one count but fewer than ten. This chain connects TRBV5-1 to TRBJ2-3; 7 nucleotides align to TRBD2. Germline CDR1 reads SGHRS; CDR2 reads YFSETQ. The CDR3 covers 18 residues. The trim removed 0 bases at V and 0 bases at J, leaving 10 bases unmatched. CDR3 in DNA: TGCGCCAGCAGCTTGGACCCCAGCGGGGTGTCTAGCACAGATACGCAGTATTTT. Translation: CASSLDPSGVSSTDTQYF.

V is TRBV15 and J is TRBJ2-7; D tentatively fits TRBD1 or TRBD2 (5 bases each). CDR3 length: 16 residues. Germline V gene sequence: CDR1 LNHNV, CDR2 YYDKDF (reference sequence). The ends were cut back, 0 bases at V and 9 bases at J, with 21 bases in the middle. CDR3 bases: TGTGCCACCAGCAGAGAGGGCGCCGGGACCGGCATAGGGCAGTACTTC. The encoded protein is CATSREGAGTGIGQYF.

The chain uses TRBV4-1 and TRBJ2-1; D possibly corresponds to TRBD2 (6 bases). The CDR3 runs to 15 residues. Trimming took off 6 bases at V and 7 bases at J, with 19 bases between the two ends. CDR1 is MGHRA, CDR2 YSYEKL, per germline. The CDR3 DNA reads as TGCGCCAGCAGTTCTAGACAGACTAGAGGGAATGAGCAGTTCTTC. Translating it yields CASSSRQTRGNEQFF.

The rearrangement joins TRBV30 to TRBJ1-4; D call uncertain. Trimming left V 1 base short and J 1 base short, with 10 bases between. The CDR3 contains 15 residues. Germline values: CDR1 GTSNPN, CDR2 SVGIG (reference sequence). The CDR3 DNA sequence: TGTGCCTGGAGTGGGGTGGGCGGAACTAATGAAAAACTGTTTTTT. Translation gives CAWSGVGGTNEKLFF.

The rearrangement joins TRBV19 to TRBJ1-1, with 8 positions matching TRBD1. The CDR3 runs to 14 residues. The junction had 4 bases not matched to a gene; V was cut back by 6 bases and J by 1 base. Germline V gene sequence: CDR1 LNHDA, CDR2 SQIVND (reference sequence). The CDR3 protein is CASSLQGGNTEAFF. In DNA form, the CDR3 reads TGTGCCAGTAGCCTACAGGGGGGGAACACTGAAGCTTTCTTT.

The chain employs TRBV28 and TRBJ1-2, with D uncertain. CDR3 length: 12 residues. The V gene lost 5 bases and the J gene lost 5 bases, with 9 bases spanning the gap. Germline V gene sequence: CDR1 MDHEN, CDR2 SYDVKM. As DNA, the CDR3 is TGTGCCAGCAGTCCCTTTGATTATGGCTACACCTTC. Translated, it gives CASSPFDYGYTF.

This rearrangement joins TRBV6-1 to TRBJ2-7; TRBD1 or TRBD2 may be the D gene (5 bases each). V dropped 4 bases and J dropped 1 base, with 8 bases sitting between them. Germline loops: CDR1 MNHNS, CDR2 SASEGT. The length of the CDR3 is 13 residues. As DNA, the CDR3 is TGTGCCAGCAGTGGGGGACCATCCTACGAGCAGTACTTC. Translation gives CASSGGPSYEQYF.

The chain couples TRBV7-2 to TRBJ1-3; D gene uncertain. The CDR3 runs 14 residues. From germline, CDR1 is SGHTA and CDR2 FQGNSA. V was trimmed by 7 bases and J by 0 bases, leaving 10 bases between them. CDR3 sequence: CASTQQISGNTIYF. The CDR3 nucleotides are TGTGCCAGCACCCAACAGATCTCTGGAAACACCATATATTTT.

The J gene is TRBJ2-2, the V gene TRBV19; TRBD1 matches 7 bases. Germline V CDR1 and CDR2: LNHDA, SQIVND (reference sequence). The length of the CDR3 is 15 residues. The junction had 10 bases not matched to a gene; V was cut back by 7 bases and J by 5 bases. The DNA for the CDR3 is TGTGCCAGTATTTCGGGACAGTGGGGTACCGGGGAGCTGTTTTTT. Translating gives CASISGQWGTGELFF.

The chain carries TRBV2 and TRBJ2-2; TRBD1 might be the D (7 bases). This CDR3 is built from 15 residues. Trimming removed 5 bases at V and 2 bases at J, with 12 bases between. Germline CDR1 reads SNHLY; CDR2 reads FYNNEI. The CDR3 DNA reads TGTGCCAGCAGTTTTCAGGGGGGTAACACCGGGGAGCTGTTTTTT. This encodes CASSFQGGNTGELFF.

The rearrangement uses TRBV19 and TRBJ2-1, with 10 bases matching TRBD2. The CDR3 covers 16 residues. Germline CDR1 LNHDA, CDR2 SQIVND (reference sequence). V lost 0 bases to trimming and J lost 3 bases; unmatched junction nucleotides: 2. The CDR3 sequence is CASSIESSGGYNEQFF. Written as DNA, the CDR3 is TGTGCCAGTAGTATAGAGTCTAGCGGGGGCTACAATGAGCAGTTCTTC.

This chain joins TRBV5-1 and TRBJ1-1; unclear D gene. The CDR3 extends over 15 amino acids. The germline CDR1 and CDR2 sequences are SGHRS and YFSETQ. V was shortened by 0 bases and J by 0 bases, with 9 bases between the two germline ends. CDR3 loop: CASSLVPSMNTEAFF. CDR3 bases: TGCGCCAGCAGCTTGGTGCCGTCTATGAACACTGAAGCTTTCTTT.

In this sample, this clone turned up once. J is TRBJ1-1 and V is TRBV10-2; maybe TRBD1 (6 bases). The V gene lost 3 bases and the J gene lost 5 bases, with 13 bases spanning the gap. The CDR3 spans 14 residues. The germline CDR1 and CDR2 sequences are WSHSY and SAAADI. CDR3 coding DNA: TGCGCCAGCAGTGATTTGCAGGGGCGAACTGAAGCTTTCTTT. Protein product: CASSDLQGRTEAFF.

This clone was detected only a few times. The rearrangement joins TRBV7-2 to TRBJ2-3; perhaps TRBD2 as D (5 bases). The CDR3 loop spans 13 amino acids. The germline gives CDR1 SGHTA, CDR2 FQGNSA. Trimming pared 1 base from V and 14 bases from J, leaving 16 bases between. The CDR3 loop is CASSLVWNSVAYF. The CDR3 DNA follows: TGTGCCAGCAGCTTAGTTTGGAATAGCGTCGCGTATTTT. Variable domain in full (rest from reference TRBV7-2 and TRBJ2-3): GAGVSQSPSNKVTEKGKDVELRCDPISGHTALYWYRQSLGQGLEFLIYFQGNSAPDKSGLPSDRFSAERTGGSVSTLTIQRTQQEDSAVYLCASSLVWNSVAYFGPGTRLTVL.

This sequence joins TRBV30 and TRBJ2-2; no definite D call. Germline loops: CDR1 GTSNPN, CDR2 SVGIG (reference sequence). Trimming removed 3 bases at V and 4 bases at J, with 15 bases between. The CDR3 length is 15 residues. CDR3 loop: CAWRDRALVTGELFF. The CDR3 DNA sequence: TGTGCCTGGAGGGACCGCGCTCTCGTCACCGGGGAGCTGTTTTTT.